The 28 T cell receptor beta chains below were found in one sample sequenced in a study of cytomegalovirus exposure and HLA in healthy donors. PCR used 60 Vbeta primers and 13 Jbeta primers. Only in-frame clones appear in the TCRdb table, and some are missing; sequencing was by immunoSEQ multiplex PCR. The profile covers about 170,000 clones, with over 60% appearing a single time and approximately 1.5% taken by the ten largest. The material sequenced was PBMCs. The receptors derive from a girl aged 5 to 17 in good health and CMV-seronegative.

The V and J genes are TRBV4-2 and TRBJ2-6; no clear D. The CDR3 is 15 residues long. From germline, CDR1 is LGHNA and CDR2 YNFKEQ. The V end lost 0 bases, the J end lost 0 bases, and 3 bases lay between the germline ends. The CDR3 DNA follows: TGTGCCAGCAGCCAAGACAGCTCTGGGGCCAACGTCCTGACTTTC. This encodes CASSQDSSGANVLTF.

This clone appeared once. The CDR3: CASSISALAGRETQYF. CDR3 nucleotides: TGTGCCAGTAGTATAAGCGCACTAGCGGGGAGAGAGACCCAGTACTTC. This chain links TRBV19 with TRBJ2-5; 10 bases are a match to TRBD2. CDR1 is LNHDA and CDR2 is SQIVND in the germline V gene (reference sequence). V was clipped by 2 bases and J by 4 bases; unmatched bases: 7. The CDR3 has 16 residues.

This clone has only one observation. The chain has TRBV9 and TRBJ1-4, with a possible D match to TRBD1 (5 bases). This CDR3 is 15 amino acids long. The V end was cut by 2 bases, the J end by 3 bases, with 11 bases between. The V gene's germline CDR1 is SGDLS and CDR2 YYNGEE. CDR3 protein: CASSVLGGPNEKLFF. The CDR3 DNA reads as TGTGCCAGCAGCGTCTTGGGGGGTCCTAATGAAAAACTGTTTTTT.

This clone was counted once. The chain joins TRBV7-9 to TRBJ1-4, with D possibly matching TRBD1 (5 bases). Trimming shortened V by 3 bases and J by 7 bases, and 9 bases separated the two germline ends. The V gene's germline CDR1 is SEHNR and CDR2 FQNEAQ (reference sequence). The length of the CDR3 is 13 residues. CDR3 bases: TGTGCCAGCAGCTTTCAGCAGGGTGAAAAACTGTTTTTT. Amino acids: CASSFQQGEKLFF.

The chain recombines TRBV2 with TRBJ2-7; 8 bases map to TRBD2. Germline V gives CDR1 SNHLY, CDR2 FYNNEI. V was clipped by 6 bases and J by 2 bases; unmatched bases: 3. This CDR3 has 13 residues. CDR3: CASSFGGAYEQYF. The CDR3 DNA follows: TGTGCCAGCAGCTTCGGGGGGGCCTACGAGCAGTACTTC. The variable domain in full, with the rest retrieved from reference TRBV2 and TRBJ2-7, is EPEVTQTPSHQVTQMGQEVILRCVPISNHLYFYWYRQILGQKVEFLVSFYNNEISEKSEIFDDQFSVERPDGSNFTLKIRSTKLEDSAMYFCASSFGGAYEQYFGPGTRLTVT.

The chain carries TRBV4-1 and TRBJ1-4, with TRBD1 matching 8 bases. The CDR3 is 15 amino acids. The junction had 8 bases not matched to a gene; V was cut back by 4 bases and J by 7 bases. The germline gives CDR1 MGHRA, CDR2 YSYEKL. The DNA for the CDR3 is TGCGCCAGCAGCCGCCTCGGGACAGGAAGTGAAAAACTGTTTTTT. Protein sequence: CASSRLGTGSEKLFF.

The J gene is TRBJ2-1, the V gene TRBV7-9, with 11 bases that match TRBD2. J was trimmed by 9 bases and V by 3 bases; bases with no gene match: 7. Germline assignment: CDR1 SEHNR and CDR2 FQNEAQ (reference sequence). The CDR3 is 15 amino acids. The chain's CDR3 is CASSFSGGARSEQFF. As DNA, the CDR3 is TGTGCCAGCAGCTTTAGCGGGGGGGCTCGTAGTGAGCAGTTCTTC.

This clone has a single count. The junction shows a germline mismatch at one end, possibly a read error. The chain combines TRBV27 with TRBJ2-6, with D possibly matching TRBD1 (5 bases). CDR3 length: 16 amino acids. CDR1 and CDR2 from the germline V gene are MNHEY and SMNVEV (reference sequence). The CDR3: CASSSLQTSGADVLTF. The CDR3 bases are TGTGCCAGCAGCTCCCTTCAGACCTCTGGGGCCGACGTCCTGACTTTC.

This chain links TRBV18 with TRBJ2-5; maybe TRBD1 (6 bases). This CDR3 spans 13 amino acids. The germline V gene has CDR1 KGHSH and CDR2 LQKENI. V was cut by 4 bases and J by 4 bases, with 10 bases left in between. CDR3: CASSLQGGETQYF. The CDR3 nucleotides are TGTGCCAGCTCACTACAGGGTGGAGAGACCCAGTACTTC.

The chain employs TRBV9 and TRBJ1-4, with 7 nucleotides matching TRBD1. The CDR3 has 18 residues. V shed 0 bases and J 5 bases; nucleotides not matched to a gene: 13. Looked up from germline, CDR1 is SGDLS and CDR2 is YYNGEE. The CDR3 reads CASSVGVAATGTNEKLFF. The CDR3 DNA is TGTGCCAGCAGCGTAGGGGTTGCAGCGACAGGGACAAATGAAAAACTGTTTTTT.

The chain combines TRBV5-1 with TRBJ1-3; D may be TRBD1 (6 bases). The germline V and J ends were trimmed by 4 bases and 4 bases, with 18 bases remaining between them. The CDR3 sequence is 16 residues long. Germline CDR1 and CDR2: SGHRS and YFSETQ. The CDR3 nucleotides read TGCGCCAGCAGCCAAATACTACAGGGCCAGGGAAACACCATATATTTT. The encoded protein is CASSQILQGQGNTIYF.

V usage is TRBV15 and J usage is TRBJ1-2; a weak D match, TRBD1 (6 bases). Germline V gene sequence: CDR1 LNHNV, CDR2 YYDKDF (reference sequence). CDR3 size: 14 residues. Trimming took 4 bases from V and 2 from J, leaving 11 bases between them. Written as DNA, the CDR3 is TGTGCCACCAGCAAATACGGACAGAACTATGGCTACACCTTC. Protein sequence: CATSKYGQNYGYTF.

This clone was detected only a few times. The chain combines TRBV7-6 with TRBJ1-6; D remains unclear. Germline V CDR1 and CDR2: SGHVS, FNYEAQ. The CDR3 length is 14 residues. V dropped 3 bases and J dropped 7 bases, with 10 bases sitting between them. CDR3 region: CASSLTSGNSPLHF. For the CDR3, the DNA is TGTGCCAGCAGCTTGACCTCGGGGAATTCACCCCTCCACTTT.

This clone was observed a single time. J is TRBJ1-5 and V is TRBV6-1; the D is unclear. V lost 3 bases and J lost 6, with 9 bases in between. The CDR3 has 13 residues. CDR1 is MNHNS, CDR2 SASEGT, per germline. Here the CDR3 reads CASSDRGTQPQHF. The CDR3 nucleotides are TGTGCCAGCAGTGATCGAGGCACTCAGCCCCAGCATTTT.

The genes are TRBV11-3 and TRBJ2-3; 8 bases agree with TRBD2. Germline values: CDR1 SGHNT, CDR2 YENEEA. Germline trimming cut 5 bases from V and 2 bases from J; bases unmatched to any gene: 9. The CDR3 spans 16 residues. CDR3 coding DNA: TGTGCCAGCAGCCCCGGGGGGGGCCCCTACACAGATACGCAGTATTTT. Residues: CASSPGGGPYTDTQYF.

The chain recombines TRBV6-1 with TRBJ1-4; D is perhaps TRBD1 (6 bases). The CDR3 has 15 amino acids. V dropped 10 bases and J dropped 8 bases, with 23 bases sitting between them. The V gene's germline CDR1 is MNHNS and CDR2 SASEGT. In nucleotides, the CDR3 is TGTGCCACCTCCCACCCCAGGGGCCCGAAGGAAAAACTGTTTTTT. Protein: CATSHPRGPKEKLFF.

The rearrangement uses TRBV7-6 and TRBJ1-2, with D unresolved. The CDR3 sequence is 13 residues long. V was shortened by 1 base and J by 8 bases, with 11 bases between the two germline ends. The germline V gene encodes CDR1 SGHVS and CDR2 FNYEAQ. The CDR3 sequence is CASSLDSRRGYTF. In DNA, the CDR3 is TGTGCCAGCAGCTTAGATTCGAGGAGGGGCTACACCTTC.

This CDR3 reads CASSLKAGRTEAFF. The CDR3 DNA reads TGTGCCAGTAGTTTAAAGGCAGGCAGGACTGAAGCTTTCTTT. The chain combines TRBV19 with TRBJ1-1; the D is unclear. This CDR3 is built from 14 residues. Germline lookup yields CDR1 LNHDA and CDR2 SQIVND (reference sequence). V shed 5 bases and J shed 5 bases, with 15 bases lying between them.

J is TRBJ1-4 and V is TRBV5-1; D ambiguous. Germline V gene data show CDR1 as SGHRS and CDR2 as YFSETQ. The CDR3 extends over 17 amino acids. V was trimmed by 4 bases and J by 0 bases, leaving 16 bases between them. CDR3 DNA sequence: TGCGCCAGCAGCCCGCAGCCCGGGTCTGCAACTAATGAAAAACTGTTTTTT. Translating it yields CASSPQPGSATNEKLFF.

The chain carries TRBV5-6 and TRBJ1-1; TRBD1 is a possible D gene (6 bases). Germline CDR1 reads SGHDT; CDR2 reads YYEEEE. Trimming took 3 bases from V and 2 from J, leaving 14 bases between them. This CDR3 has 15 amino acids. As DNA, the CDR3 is TGTGCCAGCAGCTGGGCCGACAGGACTAACACTGAAGCTTTCTTT. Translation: CASSWADRTNTEAFF. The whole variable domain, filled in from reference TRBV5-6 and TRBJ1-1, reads DAGVTQSPTHLIKTRGQQVTLRCSPKSGHDTVSWYQQALGQGPQFIFQYYEEEERQRGNFPDRFSGHQFPNYSSELNVNALLLGDSALYLCASSWADRTNTEAFFGQGTRLTVV.

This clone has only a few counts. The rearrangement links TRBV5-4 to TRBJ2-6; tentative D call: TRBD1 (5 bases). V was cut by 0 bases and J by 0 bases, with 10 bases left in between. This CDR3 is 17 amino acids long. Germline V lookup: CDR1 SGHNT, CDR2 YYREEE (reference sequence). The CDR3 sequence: CASSLAPTDSGANVLTF. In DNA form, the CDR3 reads TGTGCCAGCAGCTTGGCTCCGACAGACTCTGGGGCCAACGTCCTGACTTTC.

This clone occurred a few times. The CDR3 DNA sequence: TGCGCCAGCAGCCAAGTTTTCCTGGGACAGGGCATTGAGCAGTACTTC. As protein: CASSQVFLGQGIEQYF. J is TRBJ2-7 and V is TRBV4-1; 9 bases are shared with TRBD1. With V trimmed by 1 base and J by 7 bases, 11 bases remained unmatched. Germline loops: CDR1 MGHRA, CDR2 YSYEKL. The CDR3 is 16 residues long.

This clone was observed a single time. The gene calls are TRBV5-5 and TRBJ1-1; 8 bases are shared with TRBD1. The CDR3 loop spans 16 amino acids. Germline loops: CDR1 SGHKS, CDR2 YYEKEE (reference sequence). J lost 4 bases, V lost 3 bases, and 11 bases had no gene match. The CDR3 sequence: CASSWAQGAMSTEAFF. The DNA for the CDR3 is TGTGCCAGCAGCTGGGCCCAGGGGGCGATGTCCACTGAAGCTTTCTTT.

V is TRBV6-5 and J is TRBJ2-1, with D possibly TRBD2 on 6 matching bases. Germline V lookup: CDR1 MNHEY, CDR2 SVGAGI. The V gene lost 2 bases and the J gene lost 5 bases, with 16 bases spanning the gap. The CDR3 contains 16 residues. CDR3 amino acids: CASSYQVGGLHNEQFF. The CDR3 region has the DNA TGTGCCAGCAGTTACCAGGTCGGGGGACTTCACAATGAGCAGTTCTTC.

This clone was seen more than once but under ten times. The CDR3 region has the DNA TGTGCCAGCAGCTCCAATTACAGGGGGCTAAATGAAAAACTGTTTTTT. This encodes CASSSNYRGLNEKLFF. The genes are TRBV7-2 and TRBJ1-4; 9 positions match TRBD1. CDR1 is SGHTA and CDR2 is FQGNSA in the germline V gene. V was pared by 4 bases and J by 5 bases, with 8 bases of the junction left unmatched. This CDR3 region has 16 residues.

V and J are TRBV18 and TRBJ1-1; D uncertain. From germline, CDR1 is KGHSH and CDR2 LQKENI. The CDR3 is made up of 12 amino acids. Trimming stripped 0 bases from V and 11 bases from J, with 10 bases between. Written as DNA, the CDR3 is TGTGCCAGCTCACCACCGAGGCTGGAGGCTTTCTTT. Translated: CASSPPRLEAFF.

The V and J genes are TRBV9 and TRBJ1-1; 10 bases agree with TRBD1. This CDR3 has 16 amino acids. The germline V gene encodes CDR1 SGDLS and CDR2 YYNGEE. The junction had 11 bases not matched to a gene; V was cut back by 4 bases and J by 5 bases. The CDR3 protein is CASSPLGQGRGTEAFF. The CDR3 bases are TGTGCCAGCAGCCCCCTGGGACAGGGGAGAGGGACTGAAGCTTTCTTT.

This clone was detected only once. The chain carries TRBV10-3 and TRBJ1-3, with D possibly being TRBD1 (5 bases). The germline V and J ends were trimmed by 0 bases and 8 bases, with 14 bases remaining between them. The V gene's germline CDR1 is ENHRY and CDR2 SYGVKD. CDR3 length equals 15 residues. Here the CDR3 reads CAISESGRDVHTIYF. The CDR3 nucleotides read TGTGCCATCAGTGAGTCTGGCAGGGATGTACACACCATATATTTT.